This T cell receptor (beta chain) appears in the sequencing data of a study of shared clonotypes between healthy human individuals. Study-wide context: The study enrolled two women and three men aged 18 to 49. Study conclusions and caveats: The study found about 5% of naive CD4 clonotypes shared across a handful of donors.

V lost 3 bases to trimming and J lost 4 bases, with 9 bases between them. Germline loops: CDR1 KGHSH, CDR2 LQKENI. The CDR3 is 13 residues long. This clone turned up a few times. What it recognizes is unknown. This sample includes further DNA sequences coding for the same CDR3. Genomic DNA (from each subset) was split evenly across several immunoSEQ plates. Template for every sorted-subset replicate PCR totaled around 200 ng DNA, around 33,000 T cell genomes. The assay was immunoSEQ multiplex PCR, and TCRdb's table has in-frame clones only and misses some. Among millions of clones listed, roughly nine tenths were seen once.

The sample was naive CD4+ T cells sorted from blood. Subset reported: CD45RA+ positively selected. This chain links TRBV18 with TRBJ1-2; weak D call: TRBD1 (6 bases). This TCR was recovered from a man between 18 and 29 years old in good health. CDR3 sequence reads: CASSPGTTYGYTF. Written as DNA, the CDR3 is TGTGCCAGCTCACCTGGGACAACCTATGGCTACACCTTC. Full variable domain (outside the CDR3, taken from reference TRBV18 and TRBJ1-2): NAGVMQNPRHLVRRRGQEARLRCSPMKGHSHVYWYRQLPEEGLKFMVYLQKENIIDESGMPKERFSAEFPKEGPSILRIQQVVRGDSAAYFCASSPGTTYGYTFGSGTRLTVV.